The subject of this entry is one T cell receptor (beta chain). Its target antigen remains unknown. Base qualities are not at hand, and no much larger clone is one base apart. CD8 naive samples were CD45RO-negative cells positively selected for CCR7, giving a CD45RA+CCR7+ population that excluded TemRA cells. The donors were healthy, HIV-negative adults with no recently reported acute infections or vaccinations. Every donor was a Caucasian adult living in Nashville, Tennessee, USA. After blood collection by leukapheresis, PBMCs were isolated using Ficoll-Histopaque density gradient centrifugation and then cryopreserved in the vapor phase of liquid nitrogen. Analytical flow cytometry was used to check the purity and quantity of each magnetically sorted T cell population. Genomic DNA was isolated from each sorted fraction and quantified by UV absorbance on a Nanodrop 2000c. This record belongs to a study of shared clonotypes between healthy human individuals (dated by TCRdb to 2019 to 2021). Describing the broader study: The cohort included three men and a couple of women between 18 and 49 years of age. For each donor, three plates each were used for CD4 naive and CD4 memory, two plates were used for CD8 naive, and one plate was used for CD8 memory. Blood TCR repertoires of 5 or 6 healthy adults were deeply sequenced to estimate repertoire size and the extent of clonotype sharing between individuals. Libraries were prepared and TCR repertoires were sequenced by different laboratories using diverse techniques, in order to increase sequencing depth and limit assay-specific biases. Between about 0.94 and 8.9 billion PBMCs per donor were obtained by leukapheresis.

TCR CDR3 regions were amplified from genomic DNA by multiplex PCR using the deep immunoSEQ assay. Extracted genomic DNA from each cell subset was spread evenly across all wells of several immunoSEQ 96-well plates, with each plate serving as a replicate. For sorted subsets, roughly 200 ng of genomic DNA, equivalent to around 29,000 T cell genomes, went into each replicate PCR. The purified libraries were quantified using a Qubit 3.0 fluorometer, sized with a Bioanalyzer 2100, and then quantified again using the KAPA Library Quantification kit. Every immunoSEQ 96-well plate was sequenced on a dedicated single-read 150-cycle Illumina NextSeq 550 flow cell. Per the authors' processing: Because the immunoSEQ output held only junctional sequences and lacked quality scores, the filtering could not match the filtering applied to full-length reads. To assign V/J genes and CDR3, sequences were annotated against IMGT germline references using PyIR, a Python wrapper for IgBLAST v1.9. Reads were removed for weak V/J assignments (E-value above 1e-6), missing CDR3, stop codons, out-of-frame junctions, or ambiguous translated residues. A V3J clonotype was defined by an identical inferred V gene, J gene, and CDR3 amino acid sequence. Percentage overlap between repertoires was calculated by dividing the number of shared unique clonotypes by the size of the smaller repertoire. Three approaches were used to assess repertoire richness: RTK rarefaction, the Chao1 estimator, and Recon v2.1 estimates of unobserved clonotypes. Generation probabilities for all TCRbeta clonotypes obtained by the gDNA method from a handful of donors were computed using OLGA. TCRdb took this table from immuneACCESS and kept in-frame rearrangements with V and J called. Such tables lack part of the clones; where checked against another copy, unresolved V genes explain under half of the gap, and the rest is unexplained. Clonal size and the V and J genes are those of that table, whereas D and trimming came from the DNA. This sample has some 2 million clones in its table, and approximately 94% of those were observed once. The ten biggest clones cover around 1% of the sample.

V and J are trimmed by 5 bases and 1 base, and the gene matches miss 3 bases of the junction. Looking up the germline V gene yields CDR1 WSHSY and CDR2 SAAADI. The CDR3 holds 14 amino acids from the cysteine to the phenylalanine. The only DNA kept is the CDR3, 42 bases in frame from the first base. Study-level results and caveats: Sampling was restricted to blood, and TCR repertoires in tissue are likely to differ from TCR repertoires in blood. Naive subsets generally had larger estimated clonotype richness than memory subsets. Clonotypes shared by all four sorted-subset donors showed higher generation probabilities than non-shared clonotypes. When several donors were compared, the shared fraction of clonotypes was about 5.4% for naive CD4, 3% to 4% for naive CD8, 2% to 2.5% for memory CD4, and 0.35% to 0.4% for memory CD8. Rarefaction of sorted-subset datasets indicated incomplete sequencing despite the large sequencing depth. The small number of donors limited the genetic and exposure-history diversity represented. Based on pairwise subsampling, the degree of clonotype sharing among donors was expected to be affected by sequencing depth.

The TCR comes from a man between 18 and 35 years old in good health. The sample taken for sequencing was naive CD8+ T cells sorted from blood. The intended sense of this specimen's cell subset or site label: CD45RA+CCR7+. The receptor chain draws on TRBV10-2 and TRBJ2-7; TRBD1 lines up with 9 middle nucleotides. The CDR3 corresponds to CASSSTGGSYEQYF. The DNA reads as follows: TGCGCCAGCAGTTCGACAGGGGGTTCCTACGAGCAGTACTTC.